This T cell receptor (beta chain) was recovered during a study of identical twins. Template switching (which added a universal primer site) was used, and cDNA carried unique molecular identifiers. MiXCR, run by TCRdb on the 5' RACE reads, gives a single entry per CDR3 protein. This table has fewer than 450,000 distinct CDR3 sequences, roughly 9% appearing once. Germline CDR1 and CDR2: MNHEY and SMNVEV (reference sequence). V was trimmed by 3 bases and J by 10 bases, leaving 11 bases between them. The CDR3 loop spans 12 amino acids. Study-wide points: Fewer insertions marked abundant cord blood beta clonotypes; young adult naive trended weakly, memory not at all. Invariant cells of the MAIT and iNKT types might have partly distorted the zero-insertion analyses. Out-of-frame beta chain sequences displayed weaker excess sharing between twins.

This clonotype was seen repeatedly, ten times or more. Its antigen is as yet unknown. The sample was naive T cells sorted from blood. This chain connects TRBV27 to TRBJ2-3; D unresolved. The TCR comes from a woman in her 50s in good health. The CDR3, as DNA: TGTGCCAGCAGTTTCGACCGCCTACCGCAGTATTTT. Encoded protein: CASSFDRLPQYF.